The 32 T cell receptor beta chains given below trace back to one sample, sequenced in a study of vaccination and CD4 T cells after COVID-19. As for time point: late sampling 161 to 241 days after vaccination in a few convalescent patients. TCRdb re-called the PCR reads with MiXCR, one entry per CDR3 protein. The sample shows 30,000 or so distinct CDR3 sequences, about 50% of them seen only once. Sequenced here: CD4+ T cells from blood, sampled about 7 months after SARS-CoV-2 vaccination. These receptors all come from a human donor who had recovered from COVID-19.

The rearrangement links TRBV18 to TRBJ2-7; TRBD2 matches 7 bases. Germline CDR1 is KGHSH and CDR2 is LQKENI. V gave up 5 bases and J gave up 0 bases; unmatched junction bases: 7. The CDR3 has 15 residues. CDR3 bases: TGTGCCAGCTCAGCAAGCGGGACGAGCTCCTACGAGCAGTACTTC. It yields the protein CASSASGTSSYEQYF.

V is TRBV7-3 and J is TRBJ2-1; tentatively, D is TRBD1 (5 bases). V lost 3 bases and J lost 9, with 12 bases in between. The CDR3 has 13 residues. The germline CDR1 and CDR2 sequences are SGHTA and FQGTGA. The CDR3, as DNA: TGTGCCAGCAGCTTGATTGGGGCTGGTGAGCAGTTCTTC. It encodes CASSLIGAGEQFF.

This rearrangement joins TRBV7-2 to TRBJ2-1; D gene uncertain. Trimming pared 1 base from V and 15 bases from J, leaving 13 bases between. The CDR3 spans 12 residues. From germline, CDR1 is SGHTA and CDR2 FQGNSA. The CDR3 nucleotides are TGTGCCAGCAGCTTAGATTTCGCCCCTTGGTTCTTC. Amino acid sequence: CASSLDFAPWFF.

This chain uses TRBV10-2 with TRBJ2-7; D call uncertain. Germline V gene data show CDR1 as WSHSY and CDR2 as SAAADI. V was clipped by 0 bases and J by 3 bases, with 9 bases between them. The CDR3 extends over 14 amino acids. The DNA for the CDR3 is TGCGCCAGCAGTGAGTCTCTCGGGTTCTACGAGCAGTACTTC. Translated: CASSESLGFYEQYF.

The chain carries TRBV28 and TRBJ1-2; tentatively, D is TRBD1 (5 bases). This CDR3 is 13 amino acids long. Germline V gives CDR1 MDHEN, CDR2 SYDVKM. V was clipped by 8 bases and J by 2 bases, with 12 bases between them. The CDR3 coding sequence is TGTGCCAGCCGGACCGGGACCAACTATGGCTACACCTTC. It encodes CASRTGTNYGYTF.

V gene TRBV20-1 combines with J gene TRBJ2-7; 7 nucleotides agree with TRBD2. In germline, CDR1 is DFQATT, CDR2 SNEGSKA (reference sequence). Trimming removed 0 bases from V and 5 bases from J; junction bases left unmatched: 16. CDR3 length: 17 amino acids. The CDR3 DNA follows: TGCAGTGCTAGAGATCCCTCGGTCGGCAGCGGGAACCACGAGCAGTACTTC. As protein: CSARDPSVGSGNHEQYF.

This clonotype was counted between two and nine times. The chain recombines TRBV24-1 with TRBJ2-7; possibly TRBD1 for D (5 bases). The CDR3 covers 14 residues. Germline CDR1 reads KGHDR; CDR2 reads SFDVKD. Trimming pared 4 bases from V and 4 bases from J, leaving 13 bases between. Here the CDR3 DNA reads TGTGCCACCAGTGACTCGACAGCTGGGTACGAGCAGTACTTC. Translation gives CATSDSTAGYEQYF.

The rearrangement links TRBV6-1 to TRBJ2-2; TRBD1 or TRBD2 may be the D gene (5 bases each). V was cut by 7 bases and J by 8 bases, with 11 bases left in between. The CDR3 runs to 12 residues. CDR1 MNHNS and CDR2 SASEGT come from the germline V gene. The CDR3: CASTDYRGELFF. CDR3 coding DNA: TGTGCCAGCACCGACTACAGGGGGGAGCTGTTTTTT.

This clonotype has only a few counts. V and J are TRBV20-1 and TRBJ2-5; a weak D match, TRBD2 (7 bases). CDR1 is DFQATT and CDR2 is SNEGSKA in the germline V gene (reference sequence). Trimming left V 3 bases short and J 7 bases short, with 18 bases between. CDR3 length: 14 residues. The CDR3 DNA follows: TGCAGTGCTAGTAAAGGGGGGGCTGGATTGACCCAGTACTTC. Encoded protein: CSASKGGAGLTQYF.

V gene TRBV27 combines with J gene TRBJ1-1, with TRBD1 matching 9 bases. CDR3 length equals 15 residues. Per the germline V gene, CDR1 is MNHEY and CDR2 is SMNVEV (reference sequence). The ends lost 5 bases at V and 4 bases at J; junction bases unmatched: 8. CDR3 sequence (DNA): TGTGCCAGCAGTCCTCGACAGGGGGGTGGCACTGAAGCTTTCTTT. Its protein product is CASSPRQGGGTEAFF.

This clonotype was detected a few times. The V call is TRBV27, the J call TRBJ2-5; 8 bases fit TRBD2. Trimming removed 5 bases from V and 0 bases from J; junction bases left unmatched: 8. The germline V gene has CDR1 MNHEY and CDR2 SMNVEV (reference sequence). This CDR3 has 16 residues. CDR3 nucleotide sequence: TGTGCCAGCAGTCTGACTGGCGGGGGGAACCAAGAGACCCAGTACTTC. As protein: CASSLTGGGNQETQYF.

The V and J genes are TRBV6-2 or TRBV6-3 and TRBJ2-3; 12 bases fit TRBD2. The CDR3 extends over 17 amino acids. Unmatched junction bases numbered 7, after V lost 6 bases and J lost 0 bases. The germline V gene encodes CDR1 MNHEY and CDR2 SVGEGT. CDR3 DNA: TGTGCCAGCAGCCCTACTCTAGCGGGAGGGAGCACAGATACGCAGTATTTT. Its translation is CASSPTLAGGSTDTQYF.

The J gene is TRBJ2-1, the V gene TRBV7-3; 9 bases are a match to TRBD2. Germline V gene lookup returns CDR1 SGHTA and CDR2 FQGTGA. J gave up 4 bases and V 1 base, and 5 bases lay outside the gene matches. This CDR3 is built from 16 residues. CDR3 bases: TGTGCCAGCAGCTTAATGGCCACTAGCGGGTACAATGAGCAGTTCTTC. Translation: CASSLMATSGYNEQFF.

V and J are TRBV18 and TRBJ2-5; 8 bases map to TRBD1. The CDR3 extends over 16 amino acids. Germline V lookup: CDR1 KGHSH, CDR2 LQKENI. V dropped 3 bases and J dropped 1; count of bases not matched to a gene: 7. Here the CDR3 reads CASSPYRTGSQETQYF. The DNA for the CDR3 is TGTGCCAGCTCACCCTATAGGACAGGGTCCCAAGAGACCCAGTACTTC.

The rearrangement uses TRBV20-1 and TRBJ2-7; 7 bases agree with TRBD2. Germline values: CDR1 DFQATT, CDR2 SNEGSKA (reference sequence). V shed 4 bases and J 6 bases; nucleotides not matched to a gene: 12. There are 14 residues in the CDR3. For the CDR3, the DNA is TGCAGTGCTACCAAAGAGGCGGGAGTCCCCGAGCAGTACTTC. Translation gives CSATKEAGVPEQYF.

This chain links TRBV28 with TRBJ2-7; D may be TRBD2 (5 bases). CDR1 is MDHEN and CDR2 is SYDVKM in the germline V gene. V shed 3 bases and J shed 5 bases, with 11 bases lying between them. The CDR3 is 13 residues long. The CDR3, as DNA: TGTGCCAGCAGTTTCGTCGGACTCGACGAGCAGTACTTC. Protein: CASSFVGLDEQYF.

This clonotype was observed a few times. This chain connects TRBV20-1 to TRBJ2-7; 9 bases are a match to TRBD2. CDR1 is DFQATT, CDR2 SNEGSKA, per germline (reference sequence). V dropped 4 bases and J dropped 2; count of bases not matched to a gene: 6. The CDR3 sequence is 14 residues long. CDR3 sequence reads: CSATGLASTYEQYF. In DNA, the CDR3 is TGCAGTGCTACCGGACTAGCGTCTACCTACGAGCAGTACTTC.

CDR3 DNA: TGCAGTGCTAGAGATTGGCTAGCAGATAGCACAGATACGCAGTATTTT. Protein: CSARDWLADSTDTQYF. V is TRBV20-1 and J is TRBJ2-3; tentative D call: TRBD2 (5 bases). There are 16 residues in the CDR3. Germline V gene sequence: CDR1 DFQATT, CDR2 SNEGSKA (reference sequence). Trimming pared 0 bases from V and 0 bases from J, leaving 13 bases between.

V and J are TRBV28 and TRBJ2-3; perhaps TRBD2 as D (5 bases). Germline V CDR1 and CDR2: MDHEN, SYDVKM. Trimming took off 7 bases at V and 6 bases at J, with 11 bases between the two ends. CDR3 length: 12 amino acids. CDR3 DNA: TGTGCCAGCACTTCACTAGGGGATACGCAGTATTTT. It translates to CASTSLGDTQYF. The entire variable domain, with the rest obtained from reference TRBV28 and TRBJ2-3, is as follows: DVKVTQSSRYLVKRTGEKVFLECVQDMDHENMFWYRQDPGLGLRLIYFSYDVKMKEKGDIPEGYSVSREKKERFSLILESASTNQTSMYLCASTSLGDTQYFGPGTRLTVL.

In this sample, this clonotype turned up a few times. The gene calls are TRBV7-9 and TRBJ1-6, with D maybe TRBD1 (5 bases). The germline V and J ends were trimmed by 5 bases and 10 bases, with 18 bases remaining between them. The V gene's germline CDR1 is SEHNR and CDR2 FQNEAQ (reference sequence). The CDR3 length is 15 residues. The CDR3, as DNA: TGTGCCAGCAGCCCGCAGACAGTCTCGGGATCACCCCTCCACTTT. Protein product: CASSPQTVSGSPLHF.

In its sample, this clonotype was seen once. The J gene is TRBJ2-1, the V gene TRBV20-1; 8 nucleotides line up with TRBD2. This CDR3 has 15 amino acids. V was pared by 6 bases and J by 2 bases, with 9 bases of the junction left unmatched. The germline CDR1 and CDR2 sequences are DFQATT and SNEGSKA (reference sequence). The CDR3 loop reads CSAPSGGRPYNEQFF. CDR3 coding DNA: TGCAGTGCCCCCAGCGGCGGGAGGCCCTACAATGAGCAGTTCTTC.

The rearrangement joins TRBV6-5 to TRBJ2-5; unclear D gene. The CDR3 is 12 residues long. CDR1 MNHEY and CDR2 SVGAGI come from the germline V gene. The V and J ends lost 2 bases and 5 bases respectively, with 6 bases between them. DNA for the CDR3: TGTGCCAGCAGTTACGGTCAGGAGACCCAGTACTTC. This codes for CASSYGQETQYF.

The genes are TRBV28 and TRBJ2-5, with D possibly matching TRBD1 (5 bases). V lost 5 bases to trimming and J lost 2 bases, with 9 bases between them. The CDR3 is 13 amino acids. Germline CDR1 reads MDHEN; CDR2 reads SYDVKM. DNA of the CDR3: TGTGCCAGCAGTATATCAGGGCAAGAGACCCAGTACTTC. Translated, it gives CASSISGQETQYF. The variable domain in full, with the rest retrieved from reference TRBV28 and TRBJ2-5, is DVKVTQSSRYLVKRTGEKVFLECVQDMDHENMFWYRQDPGLGLRLIYFSYDVKMKEKGDIPEGYSVSREKKERFSLILESASTNQTSMYLCASSISGQETQYFGPGTRLLVL.

The chain links TRBV2 to TRBJ1-5; D ambiguous. The germline V gene encodes CDR1 SNHLY and CDR2 FYNNEI. The CDR3 consists of 12 residues. V gave up 7 bases and J gave up 3 bases, with 7 bases separating them. CDR3 nucleotides: TGTGCCAGCAAGGTGGCCAATCAGCCCCAGCATTTT. Translated, it gives CASKVANQPQHF.

This clonotype was counted only a few times. The rearrangement uses TRBV28 and TRBJ1-5, with a weak D call TRBD1 (5 bases). Trimming left V 6 bases short and J 3 bases short, with 9 bases between. The CDR3 loop spans 13 amino acids. CDR1 and CDR2 from the germline V gene are MDHEN and SYDVKM. The CDR3 DNA reads as TGTGCCAGCAGAGAAGGGGTCAATCAGCCCCAGCATTTT. It codes for CASREGVNQPQHF.

The chain links TRBV20-1 to TRBJ2-7; D perhaps matches TRBD1 (5 bases). Looked up from germline, CDR1 is DFQATT and CDR2 is SNEGSKA (reference sequence). Deletions cut 2 bases from V and 1 base from J, with 6 bases between. The CDR3 covers 12 residues. The CDR3 sequence is CSARSGSYEQYF. The CDR3 DNA follows: TGCAGTGCTAGATCAGGGTCCTACGAGCAGTACTTC.

The V gene is TRBV2, the J gene TRBJ1-1; no clear D. CDR3 size: 14 residues. Between the trimmed V and J ends, which lost 5 bases and 1 base, there was a span of 11 bases. Germline V CDR1 and CDR2: SNHLY, FYNNEI. In DNA form, the CDR3 reads TGTGCCAGCAGTTCGCGGGGATGGAACACTGAAGCTTTCTTT. Its translation is CASSSRGWNTEAFF.

This clonotype has only one observation. This rearrangement joins TRBV10-1 to TRBJ2-2, with a weak D call TRBD2 (5 bases). Germline V gives CDR1 WNHNN, CDR2 SYGVQD (reference sequence). V shed 6 bases and J shed 7 bases, with 15 bases lying between them. There are 14 residues in the CDR3. In DNA form, the CDR3 reads TGCGCCAGCAGCACCGGGATTTCCCTCGGGGAGCTGTTTTTT. The encoded protein is CASSTGISLGELFF.

Notes on this clonotype: At one end, the junction sequence differs from germline, possibly due to a read error. The rearrangement joins TRBV7-6 to TRBJ2-2, with D uncertain. The germline gives CDR1 SGHVS, CDR2 FNYEAQ. CDR3 length: 14 amino acids. CDR3 in amino acids: CASSLVSNTGELFF. CDR3 nucleotide sequence: TGTGCTAGCAGCTTAGTCTCGAACACCGGGGAGCTGTTTTTT.

The chain couples TRBV4-1 to TRBJ1-1; TRBD1 aligns across 7 bases. The CDR3 is made up of 16 amino acids. The J segment lost 5 bases and the V segment lost 4 bases, leaving 13 bases of the junction unmatched. Per germline, CDR1 MGHRA and CDR2 YSYEKL. This CDR3 is CASSLPSRPGGTEAFF. The CDR3 nucleotides read TGCGCCAGCAGCCTACCCAGCAGACCAGGGGGAACTGAAGCTTTCTTT.

The rearrangement links TRBV28 to TRBJ1-2; 7 bases line up with TRBD1. CDR3 size: 15 residues. Germline V gene lookup returns CDR1 MDHEN and CDR2 SYDVKM. Unmatched junction bases numbered 15, after V lost 6 bases and J lost 8 bases. The CDR3 loop is CASSKRDRANLGYTF. Here the CDR3 DNA reads TGTGCCAGCAGCAAACGAGACAGGGCCAACCTAGGCTACACCTTC.

The chain couples TRBV20-1 to TRBJ2-4; D might be TRBD2 (7 bases). Trimming stripped 8 bases from V and 1 base from J, with 15 bases between. This CDR3 comprises 14 residues. Germline CDR1 and CDR2: DFQATT and SNEGSKA (reference sequence). The CDR3 coding sequence is TGCAGTTCCGCGGGGGCTAGCGCCAAAAACATTCAGTACTTC. This translates into CSSAGASAKNIQYF.